This T cell receptor (beta chain) was identified in a study of T cell repertoires in cytomegalovirus infection. One entry per CDR3 protein results from TCRdb running MiXCR on the reads. Seen here are roughly 100,000 distinct CDR3 sequences, 16% observed once, and the top ten hold more than 7%. The CDR3 runs to 15 residues. V gave up 7 bases and J gave up 4 bases; unmatched junction bases: 7. The germline V gene has CDR1 SGHTA and CDR2 FQGNSA. Input material: PBMCs. The V gene is TRBV7-2, the J gene TRBJ2-2, with 9 bases that match TRBD1. This sequence originates from a human donor in good health (CMV status not recorded). Some clones in this sample may be carry-over from other donors' samples. Here the CDR3 DNA reads TGTGCCAGCAACGCGGACAGGGGATCCACCGGGGAGCTGTTTTTT. Translation: CASNADRGSTGELFF.